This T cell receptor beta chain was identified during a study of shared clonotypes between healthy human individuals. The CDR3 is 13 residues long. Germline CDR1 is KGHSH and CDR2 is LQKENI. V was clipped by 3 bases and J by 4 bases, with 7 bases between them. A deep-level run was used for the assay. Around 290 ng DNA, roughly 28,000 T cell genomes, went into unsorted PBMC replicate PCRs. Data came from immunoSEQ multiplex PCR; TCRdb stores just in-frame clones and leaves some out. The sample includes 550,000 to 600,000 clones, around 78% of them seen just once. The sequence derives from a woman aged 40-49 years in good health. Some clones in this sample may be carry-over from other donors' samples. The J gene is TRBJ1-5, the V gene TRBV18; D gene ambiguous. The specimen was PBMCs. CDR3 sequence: CASSPEVNQPQHF. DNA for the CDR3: TGTGCCAGCTCACCCGAAGTGAATCAGCCCCAGCATTTT.